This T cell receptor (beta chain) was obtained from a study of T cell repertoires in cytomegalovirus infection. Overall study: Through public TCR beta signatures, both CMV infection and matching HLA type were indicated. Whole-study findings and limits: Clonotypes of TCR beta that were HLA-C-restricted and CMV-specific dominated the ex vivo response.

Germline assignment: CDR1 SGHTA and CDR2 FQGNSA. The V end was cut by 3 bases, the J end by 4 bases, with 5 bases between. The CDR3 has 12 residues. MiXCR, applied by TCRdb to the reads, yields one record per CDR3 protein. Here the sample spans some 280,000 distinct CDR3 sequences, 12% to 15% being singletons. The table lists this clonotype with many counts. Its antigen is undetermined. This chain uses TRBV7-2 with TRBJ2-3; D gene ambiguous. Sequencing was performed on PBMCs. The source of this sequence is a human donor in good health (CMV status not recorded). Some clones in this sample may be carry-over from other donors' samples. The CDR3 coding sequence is TGTGCCAGCAGCTTCGGGCCAGATACGCAGTATTTT. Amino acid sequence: CASSFGPDTQYF.